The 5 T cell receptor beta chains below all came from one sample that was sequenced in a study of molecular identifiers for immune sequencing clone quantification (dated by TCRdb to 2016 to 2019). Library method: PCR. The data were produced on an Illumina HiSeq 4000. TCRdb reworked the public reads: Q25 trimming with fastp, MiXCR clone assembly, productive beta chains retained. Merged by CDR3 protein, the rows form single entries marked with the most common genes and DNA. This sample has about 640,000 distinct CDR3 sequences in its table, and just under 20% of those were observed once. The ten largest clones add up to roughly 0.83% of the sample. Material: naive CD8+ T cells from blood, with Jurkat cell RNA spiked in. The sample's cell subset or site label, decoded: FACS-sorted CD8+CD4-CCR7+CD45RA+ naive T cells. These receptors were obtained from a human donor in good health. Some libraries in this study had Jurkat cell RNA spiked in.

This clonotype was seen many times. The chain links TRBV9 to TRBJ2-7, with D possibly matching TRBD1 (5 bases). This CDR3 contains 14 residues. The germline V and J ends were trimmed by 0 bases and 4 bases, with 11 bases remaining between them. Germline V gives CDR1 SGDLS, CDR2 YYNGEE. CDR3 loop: CASSVGQGTYEQYF. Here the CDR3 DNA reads TGTGCCAGCAGCGTAGGGCAGGGTACGTACGAGCAGTACTTC.

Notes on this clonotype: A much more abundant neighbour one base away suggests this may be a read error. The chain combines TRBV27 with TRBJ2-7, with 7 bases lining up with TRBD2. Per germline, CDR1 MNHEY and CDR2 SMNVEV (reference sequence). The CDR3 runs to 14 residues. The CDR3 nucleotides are TGTGCCAACAGTTTTCGCGCGGGAGCCTACGAGCAGTACTTC. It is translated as CANSFRAGAYEQYF.

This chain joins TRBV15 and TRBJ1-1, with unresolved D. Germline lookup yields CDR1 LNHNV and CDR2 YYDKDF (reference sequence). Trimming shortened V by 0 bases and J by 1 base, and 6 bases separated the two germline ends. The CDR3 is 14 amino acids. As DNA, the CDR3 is TGTGCCACCAGCAGAGATCGGCAGAACACTGAAGCTTTCTTT. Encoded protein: CATSRDRQNTEAFF.

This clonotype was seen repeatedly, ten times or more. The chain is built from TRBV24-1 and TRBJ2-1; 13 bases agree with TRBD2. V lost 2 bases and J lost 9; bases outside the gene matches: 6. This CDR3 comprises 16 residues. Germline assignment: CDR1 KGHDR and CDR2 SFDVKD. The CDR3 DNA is TGTGCCACCAGTGATTGGACTAGCGGGAGCGGGGGTGAGCAGTTCTTC. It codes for CATSDWTSGSGGEQFF.

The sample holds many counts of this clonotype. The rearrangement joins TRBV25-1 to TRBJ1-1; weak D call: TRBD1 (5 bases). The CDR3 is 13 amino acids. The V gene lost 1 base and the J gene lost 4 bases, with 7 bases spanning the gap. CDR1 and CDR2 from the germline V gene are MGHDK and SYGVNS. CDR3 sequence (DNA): TGTGCCAGCAGTGAATCAGGGAGCACTGAAGCTTTCTTT. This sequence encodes CASSESGSTEAFF. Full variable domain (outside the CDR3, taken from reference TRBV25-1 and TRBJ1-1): EADIYQTPRYLVIGTGKKITLECSQTMGHDKMYWYQQDPGMELHLIHYSYGVNSTEKGDLSSESTVSRIRTEHFPLTLESARPSHTSQYLCASSESGSTEAFFGQGTRLTVV.